The 2 T cell receptor beta chains reported below all come from one sample, sequenced in a study of identical twins. From the 5' RACE reads, TCRdb called clonotypes with MiXCR, one entry per CDR3 protein. Among a few hundred thousand distinct CDR3 sequences, 9.5% to 10% were seen once, and the ten largest hold 2.5% to 3%. This sample was shared with a second study, whose subject was yellow fever vaccine responses in identical twins.

The sequencing sample was made of PBMCs. The receptors shown here come from a woman aged 18-29 years in good health.

This clonotype was found a few times. The chain couples TRBV5-6 to TRBJ2-1; D is undetermined. This CDR3 has 15 residues. The V gene lost 5 bases and the J gene lost 4 bases, with 16 bases spanning the gap. Germline V gene sequence: CDR1 SGHDT, CDR2 YYEEEE. The CDR3 DNA follows: TGTGCCAGCAGACCCATCTCGGTGGATTACAATGAGCAGTTCTTC. Encoded protein: CASRPISVDYNEQFF.

J is TRBJ2-5 and V is TRBV3-1, with D perhaps matching TRBD1 or TRBD2 (5 bases each). The germline gives CDR1 LGHDT, CDR2 YNNKEL (reference sequence). The CDR3 is made up of 16 amino acids. V was trimmed by 0 bases and J by 1 base, leaving 12 bases between them. The CDR3 DNA follows: TGTGCCAGCAGCCAAGATCTGGGACGGCCCCAAGAGACCCAGTACTTC. It is translated as CASSQDLGRPQETQYF.